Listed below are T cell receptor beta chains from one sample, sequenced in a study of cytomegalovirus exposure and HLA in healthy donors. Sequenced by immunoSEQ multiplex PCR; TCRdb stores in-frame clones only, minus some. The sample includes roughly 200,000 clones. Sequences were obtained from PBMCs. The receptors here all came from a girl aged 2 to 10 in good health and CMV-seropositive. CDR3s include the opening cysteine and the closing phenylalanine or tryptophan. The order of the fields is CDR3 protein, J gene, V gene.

CDR3aa: CASSQGNTEAFF
j_gene: TRBJ1-1
v_gene: TRBV25-1

CDR3aa: CASSESRGTEAFF
j_gene: TRBJ1-1
v_gene: TRBV25-1

CDR3aa: CASSPSGTVGEKLFF
j_gene: TRBJ1-4
v_gene: TRBV19

CDR3aa: CASSNRTDKIYGYTF
j_gene: TRBJ1-2
v_gene: TRBV21-1

CDR3aa: CASSLRQGGSPLHF
j_gene: TRBJ1-6
v_gene: TRBV27

CDR3aa: CASSLASGAPYEQYF
j_gene: TRBJ2-7
v_gene: TRBV5-4

CDR3aa: CAISESTARWKYF
j_gene: TRBJ2-3
v_gene: TRBV10-3

CDR3aa: CASSLAGWFSDTQYF
j_gene: TRBJ2-3
v_gene: TRBV5-1

CDR3aa: CASTSTDRNYGYTF
j_gene: TRBJ1-2
v_gene: TRBV28

CDR3aa: CASSPWEGGENTEAFF
j_gene: TRBJ1-1
v_gene: TRBV7-9

CDR3aa: CASGTGRETQYF
j_gene: TRBJ2-5
v_gene: TRBV28

CDR3aa: CAISGGGNTEAFF
j_gene: TRBJ1-1
v_gene: TRBV10-3

CDR3aa: CASRDSLNYEQYF
j_gene: TRBJ2-7
v_gene: TRBV5-1

CDR3aa: CASSSTSGYNNEQFF
j_gene: TRBJ2-1
v_gene: TRBV11-2

CDR3aa: CASSYRGTSGAHYEQYF
j_gene: TRBJ2-7
v_gene: TRBV7-8

CDR3aa: CASGREPSPGYF
j_gene: TRBJ2-7
v_gene: TRBV11-2

CDR3aa: CSVVGGRAGYTF
j_gene: TRBJ1-2
v_gene: TRBV29-1

CDR3aa: CASSLLGGASGSLLYEQYF
j_gene: TRBJ2-7
v_gene: TRBV7-2

CDR3aa: CASTQSTGVGYTF
j_gene: TRBJ1-2
v_gene: TRBV19

CDR3aa: CASSFPRDSSYEQYF
j_gene: TRBJ2-7
v_gene: TRBV28

CDR3aa: CASLQREGSDEQYF
j_gene: TRBJ2-7
v_gene: TRBV19

CDR3aa: CASSHVPGQSEAFF
j_gene: TRBJ1-1
v_gene: TRBV19

CDR3aa: CASSLRSGDNQPQHF
j_gene: TRBJ1-5
v_gene: TRBV7-8

CDR3aa: CASSFRRNEQFF
j_gene: TRBJ2-1
v_gene: TRBV11-2

CDR3aa: CATRSTSAEVGDTQYF
j_gene: TRBJ2-3
v_gene: TRBV28

CDR3aa: CASSKGLAEPTDTQYF
j_gene: TRBJ2-3
v_gene: TRBV5-4

CDR3aa: CATSRGVDQPQHF
j_gene: TRBJ1-5
v_gene: TRBV15

CDR3aa: CASSARGQGKLFF
j_gene: TRBJ1-4
v_gene: TRBV9

CDR3aa: CAMQSGTVCTGELFF
j_gene: TRBJ2-2
v_gene: TRBV23-1

CDR3aa: CASSPDRGGSYEQYF
j_gene: TRBJ2-7
v_gene: TRBV5-1

CDR3aa: CASSLRRLAGAYEQYF
j_gene: TRBJ2-7
v_gene: TRBV11-2

CDR3aa: CASSWALTSGIYEQYF
j_gene: TRBJ2-7
v_gene: TRBV5-1

CDR3aa: CASSFRGIAYEQYF
j_gene: TRBJ2-7
v_gene: TRBV5-1

CDR3aa: CASSSPGLHNEQFF
j_gene: TRBJ2-1
v_gene: TRBV28

CDR3aa: CASSKGGGPFNEQFF
j_gene: TRBJ2-1
v_gene: TRBV19

CDR3aa: CASSYRGRASYEQYF
j_gene: TRBJ2-7
v_gene: TRBV6-5

CDR3aa: CASSPGLAEVYEQYF
j_gene: TRBJ2-7
v_gene: TRBV12-1

CDR3aa: CASSVNGISYEQYF
j_gene: TRBJ2-7
v_gene: TRBV9

CDR3aa: CASSGQFSYEQYF
j_gene: TRBJ2-7
v_gene: TRBV7-2

CDR3aa: CASSQDRAGAYEQYF
j_gene: TRBJ2-7
v_gene: TRBV4-1

CDR3aa: CASSFPGSMGNTEAFF
j_gene: TRBJ1-1
v_gene: TRBV5-1

CDR3aa: CASSLTVAGGTEAFF
j_gene: TRBJ1-1
v_gene: TRBV28

CDR3aa: CASSVGTSGRADTQYF
j_gene: TRBJ2-3
v_gene: TRBV9

CDR3aa: CASSGTSGRSSTDTQYF
j_gene: TRBJ2-3
v_gene: TRBV2

CDR3aa: CASRHSGGSYNEQFF
j_gene: TRBJ2-1
v_gene: TRBV6-5

CDR3aa: CASSFRAAYNSPLHF
j_gene: TRBJ1-6
v_gene: TRBV27

CDR3aa: CASSLSLNQPQHF
j_gene: TRBJ1-5
v_gene: TRBV28

CDR3aa: CASITGGETEAFF
j_gene: TRBJ1-1
v_gene: TRBV28

CDR3aa: CASSPEIDNLYGYTF
j_gene: TRBJ1-2
v_gene: TRBV14

CDR3aa: CASSLETDRGTEAFF
j_gene: TRBJ1-1
v_gene: TRBV7-9

CDR3aa: CASSRSLSTDTQYF
j_gene: TRBJ2-3
v_gene: TRBV19

CDR3aa: CASSLAGQRIHTEAFF
j_gene: TRBJ1-1
v_gene: TRBV7-8

CDR3aa: CASRGQVGPLAYGYTF
j_gene: TRBJ1-2
v_gene: TRBV28

CDR3aa: CASSPDSGISYEQYF
j_gene: TRBJ2-7
v_gene: TRBV27